These 18 T cell receptor beta chains came from one sample sequenced in a study of shared clonotypes between healthy human individuals. Method: immunoSEQ multiplex PCR; TCRdb's copy keeps in-frame clones and lacks some. The table records 950,000 to 1,300,000 clones, around 76% of them present only once. Sequencing was carried out using memory CD4+ T cells sorted from blood. Sample subset: CD45RA-negative fraction. Every receptor here comes from a man aged 18 to 29 in good health.

This clone has a single count. In the same sample, other DNA sequences code for this CDR3. The gene calls are TRBV11-2 and TRBJ2-7; D remains ambiguous. The CDR3 sequence is 15 residues long. CDR1 is SGHAT, CDR2 FQNNGV, per germline. Trimming stripped 1 base from V and 1 base from J, with 11 bases between. DNA of the CDR3: TGTGCCAGCAGCTTAGCTAGATCGCTGTCCTACGAGCAGTACTTC. Protein: CASSLARSLSYEQYF.

This chain links TRBV7-9 with TRBJ2-5; 9 nucleotides line up with TRBD1. Germline CDR1 reads SEHNR; CDR2 reads FQNEAQ (reference sequence). The CDR3 extends over 15 amino acids. The ends lost 3 bases at V and 5 bases at J; junction bases unmatched: 7. CDR3 coding DNA: TGTGCCAGCAGCTTCACAGGGGGCGCAGGGGAGACCCAGTACTTC. Its protein is CASSFTGGAGETQYF.

The chain employs TRBV5-1 and TRBJ2-1; D remains unclear. Per the germline V gene, CDR1 is SGHRS and CDR2 is YFSETQ. This CDR3 is 12 amino acids long. The V end lost 4 bases, the J end lost 9 bases, and 11 bases lay between the germline ends. The CDR3 DNA follows: TGCGCCAGCAGCCCCACCGTAAGTGAGCAGTTCTTC. Protein product: CASSPTVSEQFF.

This clone was recorded once. The chain recombines TRBV19 with TRBJ2-7, with TRBD2 matching over 11 bases. Germline V gene data show CDR1 as LNHDA and CDR2 as SQIVND (reference sequence). This CDR3 contains 14 residues. V was clipped by 5 bases and J by 6 bases; unmatched bases: 6. The CDR3 here is CASSAPGLAAEQYF. The CDR3 DNA is TGTGCCAGTAGTGCGCCGGGACTAGCGGCCGAGCAGTACTTC. The full variable domain, rest sourced from reference TRBV19 and TRBJ2-7, is DGGITQSPKYLFRKEGQNVTLSCEQNLNHDAMYWYRQDPGQGLRLIYYSQIVNDFQKGDIAEGYSVSREKKESFPLTVTSAQKNPTAFYLCASSAPGLAAEQYFGPGTRLTVT.

Points on this clone: This CDR3 is also generated by other DNA sequences in the sample. The genes are TRBV7-2 and TRBJ1-5; possibly TRBD1 for D (6 bases). Germline V gene sequence: CDR1 SGHTA, CDR2 FQGNSA. The V gene lost 0 bases and the J gene lost 4 bases, with 7 bases spanning the gap. The CDR3 loop spans 14 amino acids. CDR3 DNA sequence: TGTGCCAGCAGCTTAGCAGGGGGGAATCAGCCCCAGCATTTT. Protein sequence: CASSLAGGNQPQHF. Complete variable domain (other parts from reference TRBV7-2 and TRBJ1-5): GAGVSQSPSNKVTEKGKDVELRCDPISGHTALYWYRQSLGQGLEFLIYFQGNSAPDKSGLPSDRFSAERTGGSVSTLTIQRTQQEDSAVYLCASSLAGGNQPQHFGDGTRLSIL.

The rearrangement joins TRBV21-1 to TRBJ2-1; no check of the table's D call, TRBD2, against the DNA was made. TRBV21-1 is an annotated pseudogene. This CDR3 spans 15 amino acids. The CDR3 coding sequence is TGTGCCAGCAGCACCTTAGCGGGAGTAGGAGGTGAGCAGTTCTTC. This encodes CASSTLAGVGGEQFF.

The rearrangement uses TRBV7-8 and TRBJ2-3, with D uncertain. This CDR3 region has 14 residues. V was pared by 3 bases and J by 1 base, with 8 bases between. Germline V lookup: CDR1 SGHVS, CDR2 FQNEAQ. The CDR3 sequence: CASSFPRGTDTQYF. The DNA of the CDR3 is TGTGCCAGCAGCTTCCCTAGAGGCACAGATACGCAGTATTTT. The full variable domain, completed using reference TRBV7-8 and TRBJ2-3, is GAGVSQSPRYKVAKRGQDVALRCDPISGHVSLFWYQQALGQGPEFLTYFQNEAQLDKSGLPSDRFFAERPEGSVSTLKIQRTQQEDSAVYLCASSFPRGTDTQYFGPGTRLTVL.

This chain connects TRBV2 to TRBJ2-7; possibly TRBD1 for D (6 bases). This CDR3 region has 13 residues. Germline CDR1 SNHLY, CDR2 FYNNEI. V gave up 6 bases and J gave up 3 bases, with 12 bases separating them. This chain's CDR3 is CASSRDTVYEQYF. In nucleotides, the CDR3 is TGTGCCAGCAGCCGGGACACCGTCTACGAGCAGTACTTC.

This clone has a single count. The rearrangement links TRBV7-2 to TRBJ2-7, with D possibly being TRBD2 (6 bases). Germline V CDR1 and CDR2: SGHTA, FQGNSA. V was pared by 5 bases and J by 8 bases, with 22 bases between. This CDR3 is built from 15 residues. CDR3 in DNA: TGTGCCAGCAGCCAGAATTGGGACTCCCCTACGCAGCAGTACTTC. Its translation is CASSQNWDSPTQQYF. The variable domain in full, with the rest retrieved from reference TRBV7-2 and TRBJ2-7, is GAGVSQSPSNKVTEKGKDVELRCDPISGHTALYWYRQSLGQGLEFLIYFQGNSAPDKSGLPSDRFSAERTGGSVSTLTIQRTQQEDSAVYLCASSQNWDSPTQQYFGPGTRLTVT.

This chain joins TRBV5-1 and TRBJ2-7; D is undetermined. The CDR3 is 14 amino acids. V gave up 2 bases and J gave up 2 bases, with 11 bases separating them. Germline-derived CDR1 and CDR2 are SGHRS and YFSETQ. The DNA of the CDR3 is TGCGCCAGCAGCTTTTCGCAGAATACCTACGAGCAGTACTTC. Translating gives CASSFSQNTYEQYF. Variable domain in full (rest from reference TRBV5-1 and TRBJ2-7): KAGVTQTPRYLIKTRGQQVTLSCSPISGHRSVSWYQQTPGQGLQFLFEYFSETQRNKGNFPGRFSGRQFSNSRSEMNVSTLELGDSALYLCASSFSQNTYEQYFGPGTRLTVT.

The J gene is TRBJ2-2, the V gene TRBV6-1; D possibly matches TRBD1 or TRBD2 (6 bases each). V was pared by 8 bases and J by 1 base, with 14 bases between. Germline lookup yields CDR1 MNHNS and CDR2 SASEGT. The CDR3 consists of 15 residues. The CDR3 DNA follows: TGTGCCAGCCGATCAGAGGGGGGGAACACCGGGGAGCTGTTTTTT. It codes for CASRSEGGNTGELFF.

On this clone itself: The sample has other DNA sequences that encode this CDR3 too. The J gene is TRBJ1-5, the V gene TRBV6-1; D is unclear. Germline values: CDR1 MNHNS, CDR2 SASEGT. Trimming stripped 6 bases from V and 0 bases from J, with 3 bases between. The CDR3 is 12 residues long. CDR3 amino acids: CASRGSNQPQHF. For the CDR3, the DNA is TGTGCCAGCAGAGGTAGCAATCAGCCCCAGCATTTT.

The sample holds one count of this clone. V usage is TRBV5-6 and J usage is TRBJ1-5; TRBD1 is a possible D gene (5 bases). Germline V lookup: CDR1 SGHDT, CDR2 YYEEEE. This CDR3 is built from 15 residues. Trimming removed 2 bases at V and 2 bases at J, with 11 bases between. The chain's CDR3 is CASSLGVGGNQPQHF. Here the CDR3 DNA reads TGTGCCAGCAGCTTAGGGGTGGGCGGCAATCAGCCCCAGCATTTT.

V is TRBV4-1 and J is TRBJ1-2; weak D call: TRBD1 (6 bases). Germline CDR1 is MGHRA and CDR2 is YSYEKL. V lost 6 bases, J lost 5 bases, and 7 bases lay in between. There are 11 residues in the CDR3. The CDR3 reads CASRGGYGYTF. CDR3 bases: TGCGCCAGCAGAGGGGGATATGGCTACACCTTC.

V is TRBV6-6 and J is TRBJ1-4; TRBD1 is a possible D gene (6 bases). This CDR3 spans 15 amino acids. With 4 bases removed from V and 7 bases from J, the gap between germline ends came to 16 bases. In germline, CDR1 is MNHNY, CDR2 SVGAGI (reference sequence). The CDR3 is CASSLVQGGGEKLFF. For the CDR3, the DNA is TGTGCCAGCAGTTTAGTACAGGGTGGCGGTGAAAAACTGTTTTTT.

The rearrangement joins TRBV5-1 to TRBJ2-6, with D hard to call. This CDR3 has 15 amino acids. Trimming took off 3 bases at V and 6 bases at J, with 13 bases between the two ends. Germline CDR1 reads SGHRS; CDR2 reads YFSETQ. In nucleotides, the CDR3 is TGCGCCAGCAGCTCAGACCCCCTTCCGGCCAACGTCCTGACTTTC. Its protein is CASSSDPLPANVLTF.

A note on this clone: The same CDR3 also results from other DNA sequences found in this sample. The rearrangement uses TRBV18 and TRBJ2-3; no clear D gene. Trimming stripped 2 bases from V and 4 bases from J, with 7 bases between. The CDR3 contains 13 residues. CDR1 is KGHSH, CDR2 LQKENI, per germline. CDR3 region: CASSPGPADTQYF. DNA of the CDR3: TGTGCCAGCTCACCAGGGCCCGCAGATACGCAGTATTTT.

CDR3 amino acids: CASSMSLPDEQYF. In DNA, the CDR3 is TGTGCCAGCAGTATGTCTCTCCCCGACGAGCAGTACTTC. The rearrangement uses TRBV2 and TRBJ2-5; no clear D. The DNA end favors TRBJ2-7, so the J call may be wrong. CDR1 and CDR2 from the germline V gene are SNHLY and FYNNEI. This CDR3 has 13 residues.